This T cell receptor beta chain is from a study of control samples from healthy donors and cancer patients. Of note for this clone: The identical CDR3 is also encoded by other nucleotide sequences in the sample.

The germline gives CDR1 MRHNA, CDR2 SNTAGT. The CDR3 consists of 13 residues. Trimming took 3 bases from V and 2 from J, leaving 6 bases between them. The assay was immunoSEQ multiplex PCR, and TCRdb's table has in-frame clones only and misses some. The table has 150,000 to 200,000 clones, about 87% seen once. Sequences were obtained from blood. This clonotype originated in a man aged 25 to 40 in good health. V usage is TRBV6-4 and J usage is TRBJ2-3; no reliable D call. The CDR3 is CASSDRATDTQYF. The CDR3 region has the DNA TGTGCCAGCAGTGATCGAGCCACAGATACGCAGTATTTT.